Given below is one TCR beta chain in context. The sample holds a few counts of this clone. What this receptor recognizes is not known. The record has no base qualities; no much larger clone is one base away. Relative to germline, V is 3 bases shorter and J is 5 bases shorter, with 10 bases between their ends. The germline V gene (reference sequence) sets CDR1 to LNHDA and CDR2 to SQIVND. The CDR3, from cysteine to phenylalanine, totals 13 residues. Of all the DNA, just the CDR3 is kept, 39 bases in frame from base 1. Library generation was performed with the immunoSEQ multiplex PCR assay. Imported from immuneACCESS, the table was reduced by TCRdb to in-frame sequences with V and J called. These copies leave out some clones; in studies compared against another copy, an unresolved V gene accounts for under half, and the cause of the remainder is not known. The table for this sample lists about 82,000 clones; approximately 94% of them were counted only once. Under 0.5% of the sample goes to the ten largest clones.

The sample is drawn from a study of technical replicates of blood from several donors (dated by TCRdb to about 2017). This clonotype was obtained from a human donor in good health. The sequenced sample consisted of T cells isolated from PBMCs. In this chain, TRBV19 is recombined with TRBJ1-1; the D gene is unclear. The sequence in DNA is TGTGCCAGTAGTATTAACAGAAAGACTGAAGCTTTCTTT. Protein translation: CASSINRKTEAFF.